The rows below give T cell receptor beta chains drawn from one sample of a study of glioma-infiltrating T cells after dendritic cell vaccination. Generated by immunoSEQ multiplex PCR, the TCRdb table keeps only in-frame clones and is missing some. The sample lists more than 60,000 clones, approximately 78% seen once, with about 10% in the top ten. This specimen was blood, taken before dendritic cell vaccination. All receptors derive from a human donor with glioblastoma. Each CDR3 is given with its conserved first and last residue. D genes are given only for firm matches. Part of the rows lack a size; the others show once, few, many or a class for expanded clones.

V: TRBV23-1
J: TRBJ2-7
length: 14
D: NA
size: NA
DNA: TGCGCCAGCAGTCAATCGTCCCAAATCTACGAGCAGTACTTC
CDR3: CASSQSSQIYEQYF

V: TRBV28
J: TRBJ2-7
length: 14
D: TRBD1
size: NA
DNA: TGTGCCAGCAGTACCGGGACAGGGGGCAGTGAGCAGTACTTC
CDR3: CASSTGTGGSEQYF

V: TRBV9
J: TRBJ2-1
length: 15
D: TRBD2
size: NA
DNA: TGTGCCAGCAGCGTAAGCCAGCGGGGGGCCAATGAGCAGTTCTTC
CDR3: CASSVSQRGANEQFF

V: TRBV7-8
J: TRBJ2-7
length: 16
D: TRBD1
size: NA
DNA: TGTGCCAGCAGCCCACGACAGGGGGCGACCTCCTACGAGCAGTACTTC
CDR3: CASSPRQGATSYEQYF

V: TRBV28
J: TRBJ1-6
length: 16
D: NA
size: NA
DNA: TGTGCCAGCACCCCACTCGGGGTCTTTAAAGGGACACCCCTCCACTTT
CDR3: CASTPLGVFKGTPLHF

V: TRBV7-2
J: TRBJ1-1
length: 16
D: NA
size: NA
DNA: TGTGCCAGCAGCCCCCTGCGGGGGCCAGGGAACACTGAAGCTTTCTTT
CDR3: CASSPLRGPGNTEAFF

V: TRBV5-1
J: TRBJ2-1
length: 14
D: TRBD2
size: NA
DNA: TGCGCCAGCAGCTTGGGCGGGGGGATCAATGAGCAGTTCTTC
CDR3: CASSLGGGINEQFF

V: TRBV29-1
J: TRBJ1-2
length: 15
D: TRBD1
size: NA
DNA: TGCAGCGTCGTGACTAGACAGGGCGTAAAACATGGCTACACCTTC
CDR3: CSVVTRQGVKHGYTF

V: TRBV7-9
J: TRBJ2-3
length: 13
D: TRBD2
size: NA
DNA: TGTGCCAGCAGCTCCGGGGGGGTGAATACGCAGTATTTT
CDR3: CASSSGGVNTQYF

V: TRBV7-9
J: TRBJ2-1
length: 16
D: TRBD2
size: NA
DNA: TGTGCCAGCAGCCTACTTCCGGGGGGGGGTAGGAATGAGCAGTTCTTC
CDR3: CASSLLPGGGRNEQFF

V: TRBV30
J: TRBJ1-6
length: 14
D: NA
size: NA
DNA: TGTGCCTGGAGCCGGGGGAGCGATAATTCACCCCTCCACTTT
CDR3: CAWSRGSDNSPLHF

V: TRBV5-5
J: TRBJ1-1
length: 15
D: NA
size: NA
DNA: TGTGCCAGCAGCACCCAAAGACAGTACATCACTGAAGCTTTCTTT
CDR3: CASSTQRQYITEAFF

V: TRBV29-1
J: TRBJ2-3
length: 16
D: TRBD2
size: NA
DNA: TGCAGCGTTGACAATTTGGCCAGCGGGGGCCCAGATACGCAGTATTTT
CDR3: CSVDNLASGGPDTQYF

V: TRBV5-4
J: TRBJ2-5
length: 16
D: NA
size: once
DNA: TGTGCCAGCAGCTTGGAGGTCACCCAGGCGGGGAAGACCCAGTACTTC
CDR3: CASSLEVTQAGKTQYF

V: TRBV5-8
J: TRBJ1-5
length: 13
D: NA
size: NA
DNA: TGTGCCAGCACCCGGGATTACAATCAGCCCCAGCATTTT
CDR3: CASTRDYNQPQHF

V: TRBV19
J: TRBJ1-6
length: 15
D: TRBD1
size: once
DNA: TGTGCCAGTAGTAGAGACCGGGACAGAAATTCACCCCTCCACTTT
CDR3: CASSRDRDRNSPLHF

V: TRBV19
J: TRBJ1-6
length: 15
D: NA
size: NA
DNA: TGTGCCAGTAGTATCCAAGGGCAGGGTAATTCACCCCTCCACTTT
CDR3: CASSIQGQGNSPLHF

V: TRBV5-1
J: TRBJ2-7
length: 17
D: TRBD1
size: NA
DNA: TGCGCCAGCAGCTTGGCCCTCGGGACAGGGGGCTTCTACGAGCAGTACTTC
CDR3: CASSLALGTGGFYEQYF